This entry describes one T cell receptor (beta chain). Clones were read by immunoSEQ multiplex PCR, and TCRdb kept only the in-frame ones, dropping some. The sample has approximately 400,000 clones, roughly 80% seen once; the top ten hold nearly 7.5%. The sample belongs to a study of Ad26.COV2.S vaccination and SARS-CoV-2 variants. The germline CDR1 and CDR2 sequences are SNHLY and FYNNEI. The CDR3 is 14 residues long. The V and J ends lost 6 bases and 7 bases, in that order; junction bases with no gene match: 6. Sample treatment: some 19 received Ad26.COV2.S at low or high dose, single or two shots; 5 received placebo; per-sample allocation not given. Specimen acquisition occurred on day 63 following the initial vaccine or placebo injection.

V and J are TRBV2 and TRBJ2-1; 10 bases match TRBD1. The sample in question was peripheral blood, obtained in a trial of Ad26.COV2.S vaccine versus placebo. This receptor was identified in a person aged 18-60 years who received the Ad26.COV2.S COVID-19 vaccine or a placebo. CDR3 protein: CASSRDRGGNEQFF. As DNA, the CDR3 is TGTGCCAGCAGCCGGGACAGGGGAGGGAATGAGCAGTTCTTC.